These T cell receptor beta chains were read from a single sample in a study of T cells in Graves' hyperthyroidism and ophthalmopathy. TCRdb called the multiplex PCR reads again in MiXCR, with one record for every CDR3 protein. The table shows hundreds of thousands of distinct CDR3 sequences, with about 14% occurring only once. The sequenced sample was blood. These receptor sequences come from a woman under 30 with Graves' hyperthyroidism. Both conserved end residues are part of each CDR3. Each record gives: clone size, J gene, CDR3 length, V gene, D gene, CDR3 protein, CDR3 DNA. The D gene is left open where the match is weak. Part of the rows lack a size; the others show once, few, many or a class for expanded clones.

clone size: few
J gene: TRBJ1-5
CDR3 length: 14
V gene: TRBV28
D gene: NA
CDR3 protein: CASRNLYSNQPQHF
CDR3 DNA: TGTGCCAGCAGAAATCTTTATAGCAATCAGCCCCAGCATTTT

clone size: many
J gene: TRBJ2-7
CDR3 length: 14
V gene: TRBV20-1
D gene: TRBD2
CDR3 protein: CSASRGSGSYEQYF
CDR3 DNA: TGCAGTGCTAGTCGTGGGAGCGGGAGCTACGAGCAGTACTTC

clone size: NA
J gene: TRBJ1-1
CDR3 length: 12
V gene: TRBV20-1
D gene: NA
CDR3 protein: CSARSGNTEAFF
CDR3 DNA: TGCAGTGCTAGATCGGGGAACACTGAAGCTTTCTTT

clone size: many
J gene: TRBJ2-2
CDR3 length: 16
V gene: TRBV2
D gene: TRBD2
CDR3 protein: CASSLRAGGNTGELFF
CDR3 DNA: TGTGCCAGCAGTCTTCGGGCGGGAGGAAACACCGGGGAGCTGTTTTTT

clone size: many
J gene: TRBJ2-3
CDR3 length: 18
V gene: TRBV11-1
D gene: NA
CDR3 protein: CASSQQGWLFRSTDTQYF
CDR3 DNA: TGTGCCAGCAGCCAACAGGGATGGCTCTTTCGGAGCACAGATACGCAGTATTTT

clone size: NA
J gene: TRBJ2-2
CDR3 length: 14
V gene: TRBV19
D gene: NA
CDR3 protein: CASSIAGSGGELFF
CDR3 DNA: TGTGCCAGTAGTATAGCAGGTTCGGGCGGGGAGCTGTTTTTT

clone size: few
J gene: TRBJ2-7
CDR3 length: 13
V gene: TRBV6-2/TRBV6-3
D gene: NA
CDR3 protein: CASSYGSLYEQYF
CDR3 DNA: TGTGCCAGCAGTTACGGGAGTCTGTACGAGCAGTACTTC

clone size: many
J gene: TRBJ2-1
CDR3 length: 14
V gene: TRBV19
D gene: TRBD2
CDR3 protein: CATALAGGPSEQFF
CDR3 DNA: TGTGCCACAGCGCTAGCGGGAGGGCCAAGTGAGCAGTTCTTC

clone size: few
J gene: TRBJ2-1
CDR3 length: 15
V gene: TRBV6-2/TRBV6-3
D gene: TRBD2
CDR3 protein: CASSPGTSGRREQFF
CDR3 DNA: TGTGCCAGCAGCCCCGGGACTAGCGGACGCCGGGAGCAGTTCTTC

clone size: NA
J gene: TRBJ1-6
CDR3 length: 15
V gene: TRBV6-5
D gene: TRBD1
CDR3 protein: CASSYSNRGESPLHF
CDR3 DNA: TGTGCCAGCAGTTACTCGAACAGGGGTGAGTCACCCCTCCACTTT

clone size: NA
J gene: TRBJ1-6
CDR3 length: 14
V gene: TRBV6-1
D gene: TRBD1
CDR3 protein: CASRDGTGNSPLHF
CDR3 DNA: TGTGCCAGCCGTGACGGGACAGGGAATTCACCCCTCCACTTT

clone size: few
J gene: TRBJ2-1
CDR3 length: 16
V gene: TRBV4-1
D gene: NA
CDR3 protein: CASSLQGGRAGNEQFF
CDR3 DNA: TGCGCCAGCAGCCTCCAAGGGGGGAGGGCCGGGAATGAGCAGTTCTTC

clone size: many
J gene: TRBJ2-5
CDR3 length: 16
V gene: TRBV3-1
D gene: TRBD1
CDR3 protein: CASSPTGQGGWETQYF
CDR3 DNA: TGTGCCAGCAGCCCCACTGGACAGGGTGGGTGGGAGACCCAGTACTTC

clone size: many
J gene: TRBJ2-3
CDR3 length: 17
V gene: TRBV28
D gene: NA
CDR3 protein: CASSSGGVGSSTDTQYF
CDR3 DNA: TGTGCCAGCAGTTCCGGAGGGGTGGGGTCTAGCACAGATACGCAGTATTTT

clone size: NA
J gene: TRBJ2-6
CDR3 length: 16
V gene: TRBV19
D gene: TRBD1
CDR3 protein: CASRYRGNSGANVLTF
CDR3 DNA: TGTGCCAGTAGGTACAGGGGGAACTCTGGGGCCAACGTCCTGACTTTC

clone size: many
J gene: TRBJ1-1
CDR3 length: 14
V gene: TRBV24-1
D gene: TRBD1
CDR3 protein: CATRRGQGNTEAFF
CDR3 DNA: TGTGCCACCAGAAGGGGACAGGGGAACACTGAAGCTTTCTTT

clone size: many
J gene: TRBJ2-1
CDR3 length: 17
V gene: TRBV7-9
D gene: TRBD1
CDR3 protein: CASSLPSGTGNDNEQFF
CDR3 DNA: TGTGCCAGCAGCTTACCTTCGGGGACAGGCAATGACAATGAGCAGTTCTTC

clone size: NA
J gene: TRBJ2-1
CDR3 length: 18
V gene: TRBV5-1
D gene: TRBD2
CDR3 protein: CASSLSLAGGLSYNEQFF
CDR3 DNA: TGCGCCAGCAGCTTGTCACTAGCGGGAGGACTCTCCTACAATGAGCAGTTCTTC

clone size: many
J gene: TRBJ2-2
CDR3 length: 16
V gene: TRBV7-9
D gene: TRBD2
CDR3 protein: CASSLGLAGETGELFF
CDR3 DNA: TGTGCCAGCAGCTTAGGACTAGCGGGAGAGACCGGGGAGCTGTTTTTT

clone size: many
J gene: TRBJ2-7
CDR3 length: 15
V gene: TRBV18
D gene: NA
CDR3 protein: CASSPPTGRGYEQYF
CDR3 DNA: TGTGCCAGCTCACCACCGACGGGACGGGGCTACGAGCAGTACTTC

clone size: few
J gene: TRBJ2-3
CDR3 length: 15
V gene: TRBV20-1
D gene: NA
CDR3 protein: CSARTASSSTDTQYF
CDR3 DNA: TGCAGTGCTAGAACAGCTTCTTCTAGCACAGATACGCAGTATTTT

clone size: few
J gene: TRBJ2-7
CDR3 length: 14
V gene: TRBV10-2
D gene: NA
CDR3 protein: CASSEPRQAYEQYF
CDR3 DNA: TGCGCCAGCAGTGAGCCGAGACAGGCCTACGAGCAGTACTTC

clone size: few
J gene: TRBJ2-5
CDR3 length: 13
V gene: TRBV19
D gene: NA
CDR3 protein: CASSIWNRETQYF
CDR3 DNA: TGTGCCAGTAGTATTTGGAATCGAGAGACCCAGTACTTC

clone size: NA
J gene: TRBJ1-3
CDR3 length: 16
V gene: TRBV4-3
D gene: NA
CDR3 protein: CASSQDAQGLGNTIYF
CDR3 DNA: TGCGCCAGCAGCCAAGACGCACAGGGTCTGGGAAACACCATATATTTT

clone size: NA
J gene: TRBJ2-7
CDR3 length: 12
V gene: TRBV4-2
D gene: NA
CDR3 protein: CASSQLVGAQYF
CDR3 DNA: TGTGCCAGCAGCCAACTCGTCGGGGCGCAGTACTTC

clone size: NA
J gene: TRBJ2-7
CDR3 length: 14
V gene: TRBV13
D gene: NA
CDR3 protein: CASSFGTVLYEQYF
CDR3 DNA: TGTGCCAGCAGCTTCGGGACGGTTCTTTACGAGCAGTACTTC

clone size: few
J gene: TRBJ1-5
CDR3 length: 17
V gene: TRBV19
D gene: NA
CDR3 protein: CASSRIDDSRLNQPQHF
CDR3 DNA: TGTGCCAGTAGTCGTATAGATGACTCTCGGCTAAATCAGCCCCAGCATTTT

clone size: few
J gene: TRBJ1-5
CDR3 length: 13
V gene: TRBV12-3/TRBV12-4
D gene: TRBD1
CDR3 protein: CASRTGEWEPQHF
CDR3 DNA: TGTGCCAGCAGAACAGGGGAGTGGGAGCCCCAGCATTTT

clone size: NA
J gene: TRBJ1-4
CDR3 length: 16
V gene: TRBV19
D gene: NA
CDR3 protein: CASRLSGGGLNEKLFF
CDR3 DNA: TGTGCCAGTCGACTTAGCGGCGGGGGTCTTAATGAAAAACTGTTTTTT

clone size: few
J gene: TRBJ1-2
CDR3 length: 15
V gene: TRBV19
D gene: TRBD1
CDR3 protein: CASSIPTGAPYGYTF
CDR3 DNA: TGTGCCAGTAGTATCCCGACAGGGGCCCCCTATGGCTACACCTTC

clone size: many
J gene: TRBJ2-1
CDR3 length: 14
V gene: TRBV5-1
D gene: TRBD1
CDR3 protein: CASSRGTGNNEQFF
CDR3 DNA: TGCGCCAGCAGCCGCGGGACAGGAAACAATGAGCAGTTCTTC

clone size: many
J gene: TRBJ1-3
CDR3 length: 12
V gene: TRBV28
D gene: NA
CDR3 protein: CASSDSADTIYF
CDR3 DNA: TGTGCCAGCAGTGACAGCGCGGACACCATATATTTT

clone size: many
J gene: TRBJ1-2
CDR3 length: 15
V gene: TRBV19
D gene: NA
CDR3 protein: CASSIRHLSNYGYTF
CDR3 DNA: TGTGCCAGTAGTATCAGACACCTTTCTAACTATGGCTACACCTTC